This T cell receptor beta chain came from a study of shared clonotypes between healthy human individuals. For the study at large: Every donor yielded three CD4 naive, three CD4 memory, two CD8 naive and one CD8 memory plate. Overall study results and limits: Sharing across four donors was seen in 4% to 5.5% of naive CD4 clonotypes. Only blood underwent sampling, and tissue repertoires likely differ. Compared with memory subsets, naive subsets generally had larger estimated richness.

Profiled with immunoSEQ multiplex PCR; TCRdb holds only in-frame clones, not every one. The sample yields about 2.4 million clones, approximately 93% seen once. Germline lookup yields CDR1 SGHRS and CDR2 YFSETQ. V lost 4 bases and J lost 3, with 16 bases in between. This CDR3 is built from 15 residues. As to this clone: The antigen remains undetermined.

The sequence came from a man aged 18 to 29 in good health. Some clones in this sample may be carry-over from other donors' samples. The gene calls are TRBV5-1 and TRBJ1-1; D is undetermined. The sample consisted of naive CD4+ T cells from PBMCs. Subset here: CD45RA+ positively selected. The CDR3 sequence: CASSQIWAGDTEAFF. For the CDR3, the DNA is TGCGCCAGCAGCCAAATATGGGCGGGAGACACTGAAGCTTTCTTT.